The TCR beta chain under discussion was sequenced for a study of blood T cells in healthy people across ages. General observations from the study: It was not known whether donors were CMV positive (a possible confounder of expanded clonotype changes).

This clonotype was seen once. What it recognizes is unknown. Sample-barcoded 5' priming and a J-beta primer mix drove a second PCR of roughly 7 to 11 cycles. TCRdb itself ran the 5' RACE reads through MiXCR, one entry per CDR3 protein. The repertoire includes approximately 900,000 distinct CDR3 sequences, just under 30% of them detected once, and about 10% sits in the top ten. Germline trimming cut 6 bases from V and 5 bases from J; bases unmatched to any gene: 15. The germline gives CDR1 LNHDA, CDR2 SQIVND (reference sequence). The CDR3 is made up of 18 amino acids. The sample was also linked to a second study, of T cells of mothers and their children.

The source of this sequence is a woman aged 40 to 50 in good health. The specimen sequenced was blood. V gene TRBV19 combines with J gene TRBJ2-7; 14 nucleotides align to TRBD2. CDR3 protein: CASSSGLDLGLAGDEQYF. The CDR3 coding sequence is TGTGCCAGTAGCTCGGGATTGGATCTGGGACTAGCGGGAGACGAGCAGTACTTC.